This T cell receptor beta chain appears in the sequencing data of a study of blood T cell repertoires in COVID-19. Across the study: Sample material is recorded as cDNA or gDNA derived from T cells, B-cell-depleted T cells, or PBMCs.

V lost 6 bases, J lost 4 bases, and 10 bases lay in between. Per germline, CDR1 SGDLS and CDR2 YYNGEE. The CDR3 extends over 13 amino acids. In the source study's methods: Researchers report that nucleated cell counts were estimated from reference gene primer amplification. Using immunoSEQ multiplex PCR, the repertoire was profiled, and TCRdb retains in-frame clones only, with some absent. That table supplies the V and J calls and clone size; D and trimming were determined from the DNA. In the table there are 250,000 or so clones, approximately 86% of which are singletons. The chain combines TRBV9 with TRBJ2-2, with D possibly being TRBD2 (5 bases). The specimen was peripheral blood. The clonotype comes from a young man with active or convalescent COVID-19. CDR3 protein: CASTRGGTGELFF. The CDR3 nucleotides are TGTGCCAGCACCCGGGGTGGCACCGGGGAGCTGTTTTTT.